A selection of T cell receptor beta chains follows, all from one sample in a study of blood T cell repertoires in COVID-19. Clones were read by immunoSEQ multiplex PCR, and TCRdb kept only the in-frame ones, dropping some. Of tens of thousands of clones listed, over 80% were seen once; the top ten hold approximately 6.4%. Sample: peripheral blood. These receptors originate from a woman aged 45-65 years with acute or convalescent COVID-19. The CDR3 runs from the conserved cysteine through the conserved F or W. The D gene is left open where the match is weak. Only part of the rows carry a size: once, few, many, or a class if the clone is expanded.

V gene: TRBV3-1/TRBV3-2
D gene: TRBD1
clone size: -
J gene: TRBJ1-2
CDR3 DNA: TGTGCCAGCAGCCTTGGACAGGGGACCTATGGCTACACCTTC
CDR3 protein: CASSLGQGTYGYTF

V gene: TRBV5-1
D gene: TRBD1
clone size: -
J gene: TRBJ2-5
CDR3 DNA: TGCGCCAGCAGGCGCAGGGGGCTCCAAGAGACCCAGTACTTC
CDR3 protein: CASRRRGLQETQYF

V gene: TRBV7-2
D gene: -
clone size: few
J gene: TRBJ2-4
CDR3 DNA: TGTGCCAGCAGGGCAGGGGTGGGAAACATTCAGTACTTC
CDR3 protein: CASRAGVGNIQYF

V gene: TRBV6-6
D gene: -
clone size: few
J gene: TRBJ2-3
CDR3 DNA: TGTGCCAGCACCCCAGGGGGGAATACGCAGTATTTT
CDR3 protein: CASTPGGNTQYF

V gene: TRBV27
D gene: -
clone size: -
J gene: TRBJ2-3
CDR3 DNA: TGTGCCAGCAGTTTCCGACTTCCCGACACAGATACGCAGTATTTT
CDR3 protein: CASSFRLPDTDTQYF

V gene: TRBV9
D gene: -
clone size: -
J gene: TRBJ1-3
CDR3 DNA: TGTGCCAGCAGCGAGGACAGACGAAACACCATATATTTT
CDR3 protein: CASSEDRRNTIYF

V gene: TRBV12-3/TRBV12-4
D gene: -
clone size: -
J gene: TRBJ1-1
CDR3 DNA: TGTGCCAGCAGTTTCCAGGGTGACACTGAAGCTTTCTTT
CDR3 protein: CASSFQGDTEAFF

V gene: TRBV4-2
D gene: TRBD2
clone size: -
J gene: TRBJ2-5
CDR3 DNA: TGTGCCAGCAGCTCTGGACTAGCGGGGGGCAAAGAGACCCAGTACTTC
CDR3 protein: CASSSGLAGGKETQYF

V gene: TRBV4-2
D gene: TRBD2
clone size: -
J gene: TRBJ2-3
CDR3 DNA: TGTGCCAGCAGCCAAGGATTGAGCGGGGGGGATCTAAGCACAGATACGCAGTATTTT
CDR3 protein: CASSQGLSGGDLSTDTQYF

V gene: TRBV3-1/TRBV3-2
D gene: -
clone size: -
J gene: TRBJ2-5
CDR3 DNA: TGTGCCAGCAGCCAAGCTACCACGGGAACGGAGACCCAGTACTTC
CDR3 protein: CASSQATTGTETQYF

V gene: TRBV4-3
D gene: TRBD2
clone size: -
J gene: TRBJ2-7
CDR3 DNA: TGCGCCAGCAGCACCACTAGCGGGAGGAACTACGAGCAGTACTTC
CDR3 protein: CASSTTSGRNYEQYF

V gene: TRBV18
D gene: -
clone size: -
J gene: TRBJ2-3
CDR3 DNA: TGTGCCAGCTCACGCGACCCACAGGGCTTGACAGATACGCAGTATTTT
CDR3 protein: CASSRDPQGLTDTQYF

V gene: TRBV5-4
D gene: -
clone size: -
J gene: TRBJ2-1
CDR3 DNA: TGTGCCAGCAGCTTGGATGTCTCGGGGTTGGGTGAGCAGTTCTTC
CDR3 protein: CASSLDVSGLGEQFF

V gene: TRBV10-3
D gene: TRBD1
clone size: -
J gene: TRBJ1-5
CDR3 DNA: TGTGCCATCAGTGGGGCCGACAGGGGGGGAAATCAGCCCCAGCATTTT
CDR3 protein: CAISGADRGGNQPQHF

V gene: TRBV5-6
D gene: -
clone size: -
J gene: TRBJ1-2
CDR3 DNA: TGTGCCAGCAGCTTAGCACAGGTAGATGGCTACACCTTC
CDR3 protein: CASSLAQVDGYTF

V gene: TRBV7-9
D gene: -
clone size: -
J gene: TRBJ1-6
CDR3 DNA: TGTGCCAGCAGCTTAGCGGTGGGGCCTCGTTCGGCACCCCTCCACTTT
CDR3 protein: CASSLAVGPRSAPLHF

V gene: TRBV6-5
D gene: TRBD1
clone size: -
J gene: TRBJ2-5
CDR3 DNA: TGTGCCAGCAGCTGGACAGGGAAACAAGAGACCCAGTACTTC
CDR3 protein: CASSWTGKQETQYF

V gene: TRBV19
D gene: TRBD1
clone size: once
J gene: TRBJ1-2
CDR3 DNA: TGTGCCAGTAGTGACCGGGACAGGGGTGGTGGCTACACCTTC
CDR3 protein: CASSDRDRGGGYTF

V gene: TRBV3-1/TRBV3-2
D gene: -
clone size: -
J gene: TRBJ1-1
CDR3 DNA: TGTGCCAGCAGCCAGAATTCGGGGGGCACTGAAGCTTTCTTT
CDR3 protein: CASSQNSGGTEAFF

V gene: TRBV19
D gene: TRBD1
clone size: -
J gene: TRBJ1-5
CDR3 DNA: TGTGCCAGTCGGAGAGCTGGGACAGTCAATCAGCCCCAGCATTTT
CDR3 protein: CASRRAGTVNQPQHF

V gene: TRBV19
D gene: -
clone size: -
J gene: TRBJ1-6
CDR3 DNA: TGTGCCAGTAGTATTGTCCAGGCATATTCACCCCTCCACTTT
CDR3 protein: CASSIVQAYSPLHF

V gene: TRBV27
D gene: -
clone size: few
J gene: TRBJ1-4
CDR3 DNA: TGTGCCAGCAGTTCACCGGGGGAAAAACTGTTTTTT
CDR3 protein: CASSSPGEKLFF

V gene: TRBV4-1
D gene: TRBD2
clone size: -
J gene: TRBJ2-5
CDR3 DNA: TGCGCCAGCAGCAAGCGGGGGGTCCAAGAGACCCAGTACTTC
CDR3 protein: CASSKRGVQETQYF

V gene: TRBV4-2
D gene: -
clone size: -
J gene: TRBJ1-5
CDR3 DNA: TGTGCCAGCAGCTCAGGGGCCGGGCCCCAGCATTTT
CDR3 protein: CASSSGAGPQHF

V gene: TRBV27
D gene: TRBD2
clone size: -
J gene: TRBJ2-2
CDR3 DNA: TGTGCCAGCGGTAGCGGGAGGAACCCTTGGACCGGGGAGCTGTTTTTT
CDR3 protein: CASGSGRNPWTGELFF

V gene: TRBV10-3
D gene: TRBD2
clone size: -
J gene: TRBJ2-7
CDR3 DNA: TGTGCCATCAGTGGAGGACTAGCGGGCACCTACGAGCAGTACTTC
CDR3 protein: CAISGGLAGTYEQYF

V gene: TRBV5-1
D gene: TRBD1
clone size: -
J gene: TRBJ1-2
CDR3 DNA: TGCGCCAGCAGCCCGGGACAGGGCTATGGCTACACCTTC
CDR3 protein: CASSPGQGYGYTF

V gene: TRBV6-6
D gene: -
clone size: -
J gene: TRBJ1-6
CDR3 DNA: TGTGCCAGCGGGAAAAAGGGGGCACCCCTCCACTTT
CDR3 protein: CASGKKGAPLHF

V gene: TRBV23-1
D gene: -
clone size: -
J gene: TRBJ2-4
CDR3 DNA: TGCGCCAGCAGTCTCCTCCAGTTAGCCAAAAACATTCAGTACTTC
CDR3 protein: CASSLLQLAKNIQYF

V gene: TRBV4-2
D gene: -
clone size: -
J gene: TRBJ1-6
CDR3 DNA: TGTGCCAGCAGCCGGGGGGGGCGAAACGATAATTCACCCCTCCACTTT
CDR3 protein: CASSRGGRNDNSPLHF

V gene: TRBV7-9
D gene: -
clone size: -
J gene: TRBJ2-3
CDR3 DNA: TGTGCCAGCAGTCCCTTGTCCCCAGGGTCGATTGCAGATACGCAGTATTTT
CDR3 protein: CASSPLSPGSIADTQYF

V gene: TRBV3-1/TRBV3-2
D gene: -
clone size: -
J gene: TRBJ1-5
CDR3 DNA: TGTGCCAGCAGCCGTGGGGGCATCAATCAGCCCCAGCATTTT
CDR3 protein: CASSRGGINQPQHF

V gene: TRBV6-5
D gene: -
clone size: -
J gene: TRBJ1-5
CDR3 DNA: TGTGCCAGCAGTTACAGGGAGGGTCAGCCCCAGCATTTT
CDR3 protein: CASSYREGQPQHF